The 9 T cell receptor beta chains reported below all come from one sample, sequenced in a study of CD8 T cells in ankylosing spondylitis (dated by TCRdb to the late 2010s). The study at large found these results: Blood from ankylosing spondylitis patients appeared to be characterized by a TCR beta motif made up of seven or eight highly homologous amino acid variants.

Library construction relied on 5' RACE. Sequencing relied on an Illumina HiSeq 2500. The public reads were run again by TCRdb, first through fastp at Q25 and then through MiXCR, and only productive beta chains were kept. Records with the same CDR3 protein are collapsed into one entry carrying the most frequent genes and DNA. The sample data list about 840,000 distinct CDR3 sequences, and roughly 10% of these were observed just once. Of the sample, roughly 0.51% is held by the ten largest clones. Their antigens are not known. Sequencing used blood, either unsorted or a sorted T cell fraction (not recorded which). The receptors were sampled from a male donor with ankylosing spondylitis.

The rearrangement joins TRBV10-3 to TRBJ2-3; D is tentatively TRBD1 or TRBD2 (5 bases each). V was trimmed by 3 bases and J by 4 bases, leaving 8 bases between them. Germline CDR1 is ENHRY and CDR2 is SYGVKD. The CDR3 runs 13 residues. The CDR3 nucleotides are TGTGCCATCAGTGATCTGGGGGCAGATACGCAGTATTTT. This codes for CAISDLGADTQYF.

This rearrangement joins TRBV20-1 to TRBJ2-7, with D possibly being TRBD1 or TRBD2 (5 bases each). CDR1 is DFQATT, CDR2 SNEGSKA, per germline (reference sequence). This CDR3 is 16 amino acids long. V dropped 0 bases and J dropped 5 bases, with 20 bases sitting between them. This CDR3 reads CSARDRRGAESHEQYF. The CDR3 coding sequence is TGCAGTGCTAGAGATCGGCGAGGGGCCGAGTCTCACGAGCAGTACTTC.

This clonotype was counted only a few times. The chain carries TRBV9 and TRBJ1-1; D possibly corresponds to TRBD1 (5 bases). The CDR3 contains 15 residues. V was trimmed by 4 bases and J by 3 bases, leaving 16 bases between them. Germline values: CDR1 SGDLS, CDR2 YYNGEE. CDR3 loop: CASSIGAAGDTEAFF. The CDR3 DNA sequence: TGTGCCAGCAGCATCGGGGCCGCGGGGGACACTGAAGCTTTCTTT.

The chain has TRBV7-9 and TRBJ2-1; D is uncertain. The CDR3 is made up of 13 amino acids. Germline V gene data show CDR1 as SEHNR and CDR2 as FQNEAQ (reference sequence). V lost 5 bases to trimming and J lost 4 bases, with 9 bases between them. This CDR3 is CASSVLRYNEQFF. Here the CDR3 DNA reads TGTGCCAGCAGCGTTCTCCGTTACAATGAGCAGTTCTTC.

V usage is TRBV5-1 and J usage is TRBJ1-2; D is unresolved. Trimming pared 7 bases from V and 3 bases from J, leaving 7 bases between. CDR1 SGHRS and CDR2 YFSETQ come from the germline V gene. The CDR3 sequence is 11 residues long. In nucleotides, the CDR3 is TGCGCCAGCGGTACAGACTATGGCTACACCTTC. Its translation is CASGTDYGYTF.

This chain's CDR3 is CASWGGQGVNRGELFF. DNA for the CDR3: TGTGCCAGCTGGGGAGGACAGGGGGTCAATCGTGGGGAGCTGTTTTTT. The chain joins TRBV2 to TRBJ2-2; TRBD1 agrees at 10 bases. The CDR3 length is 16 residues. V was clipped by 8 bases and J by 8 bases; unmatched bases: 14. CDR1 and CDR2 from the germline V gene are SNHLY and FYNNEI.

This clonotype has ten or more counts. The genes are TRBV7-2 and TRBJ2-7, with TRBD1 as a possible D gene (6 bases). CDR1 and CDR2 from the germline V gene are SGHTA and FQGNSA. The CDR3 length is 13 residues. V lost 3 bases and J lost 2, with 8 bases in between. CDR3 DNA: TGTGCCAGCAGCTTTCGGACAGCCTACGAGCAGTACTTC. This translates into CASSFRTAYEQYF.

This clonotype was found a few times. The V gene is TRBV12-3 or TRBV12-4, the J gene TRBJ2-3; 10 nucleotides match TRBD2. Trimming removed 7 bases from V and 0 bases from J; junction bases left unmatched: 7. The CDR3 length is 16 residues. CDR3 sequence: CASNPGTSVSTDTQYF. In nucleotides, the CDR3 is TGTGCCAGCAACCCCGGGACTAGCGTCAGCACAGATACGCAGTATTTT.

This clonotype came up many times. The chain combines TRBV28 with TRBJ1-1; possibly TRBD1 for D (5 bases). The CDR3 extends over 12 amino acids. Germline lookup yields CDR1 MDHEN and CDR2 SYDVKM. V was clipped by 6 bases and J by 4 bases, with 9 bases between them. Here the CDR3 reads CASSRTLTEAFF. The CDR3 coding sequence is TGTGCCAGCAGCAGGACACTCACTGAAGCTTTCTTT.